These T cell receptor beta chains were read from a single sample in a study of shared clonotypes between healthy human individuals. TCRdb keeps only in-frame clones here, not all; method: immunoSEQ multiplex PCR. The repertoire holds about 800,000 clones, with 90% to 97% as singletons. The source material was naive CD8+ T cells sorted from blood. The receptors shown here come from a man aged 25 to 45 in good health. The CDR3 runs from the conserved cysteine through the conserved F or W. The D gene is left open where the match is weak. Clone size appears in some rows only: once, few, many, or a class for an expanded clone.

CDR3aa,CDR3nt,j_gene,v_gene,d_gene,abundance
CASSQIGLSTEAFF,TGTGCCAGCAGCCAAATAGGACTGAGCACTGAAGCTTTCTTT,TRBJ1-1,TRBV5-6,.,.
CASSPGGGDNQPQHF,TGTGCCAGCAGCCCGGGGGGAGGGGACAATCAGCCCCAGCATTTT,TRBJ1-5,TRBV2,.,once
CASSERTGGWTEAFF,TGTGCCAGCAGTGAGAGGACAGGGGGCTGGACTGAAGCTTTCTTT,TRBJ1-1,TRBV6-1,TRBD1,.
CASRTAGGEGQVYGYTF,TGTGCCAGCAGAACTGCAGGGGGCGAGGGACAGGTCTATGGCTACACCTTC,TRBJ1-2,TRBV28,TRBD1,.
CASSLFGLAGVQFF,TGTGCCAGCAGTTTATTTGGCCTAGCGGGGGTTCAGTTCTTC,TRBJ2-1,TRBV27,TRBD2,.
CASRRTGTGELFF,TGTGCCAGTAGAAGGACAGGGACCGGGGAGCTGTTTTTT,TRBJ2-2,TRBV19,TRBD1,.
CASSVGPHSGRFSYNEQFF,TGTGCCAGCAGCGTAGGTCCCCATAGCGGGAGGTTTTCCTACAATGAGCAGTTCTTC,TRBJ2-1,TRBV9,TRBD2,.
CASSSTGYEQYF,TGTGCCAGCAGTTCAACAGGGTACGAGCAGTACTTC,TRBJ2-7,TRBV9,.,.
CASSLADRKTSGNYEQYF,TGTGCCAGCAGCTTAGCAGACCGAAAGACTAGCGGGAACTACGAGCAGTACTTC,TRBJ2-7,TRBV7-6,TRBD2,few
CASSQEERSPYNEQFF,TGCGCCAGCAGCCAAGAAGAGCGGTCCCCATACAATGAGCAGTTCTTC,TRBJ2-1,TRBV4-3,.,.
CASKSSAQNTGELFF,TGTGCCAGCAAATCGTCAGCACAGAACACCGGGGAGCTGTTTTTT,TRBJ2-2,TRBV25-1,.,.
CASSLYEALGIQETQYF,TGCGCCAGCAGCTTGTACGAAGCTCTTGGGATCCAAGAGACCCAGTACTTC,TRBJ2-5,TRBV5-1,.,.
CASSSHRGNTGELFF,TGTGCCAGCAGCAGCCACAGGGGTAACACCGGGGAGCTGTTTTTT,TRBJ2-2,TRBV7-9,TRBD1,.
CASSVGQSPETYEQYF,TGTGCCAGCAGCGTAGGCCAGTCGCCGGAAACCTACGAGCAGTACTTC,TRBJ2-7,TRBV9,.,.
CASSLATTSTRTDTQYF,TGTGCCAGCAGCTTAGCGACGACTAGTACCCGCACAGATACGCAGTATTTT,TRBJ2-3,TRBV7-9,.,.
CASSVRAEPQETQYF,TGCGCCAGCAGTGTGCGGGCGGAGCCCCAAGAGACCCAGTACTTC,TRBJ2-5,TRBV10-1,.,.
CASRIGQELNEQFF,TGTGCCAGCAGGATAGGACAGGAACTCAATGAGCAGTTCTTC,TRBJ2-1,TRBV19,TRBD1,.
CASSTEGGPATNTQYF,TGTGCCAGCAGCACTGAGGGGGGTCCAGCTACCAATACGCAGTATTTT,TRBJ2-3,TRBV7-9,.,once
CASSLRGQRVEKLFF,TGTGCCAGCAGTCTCAGGGGGCAAAGGGTGGAAAAACTGTTTTTT,TRBJ1-4,TRBV6-4,TRBD1,.
CASSLVEGRGNTIYF,TGTGCCAGCAGCTTAGTCGAGGGGCGAGGAAACACCATATATTTT,TRBJ1-3,TRBV7-9,.,once
CASSERRLAGTGGELFF,TGTGCCAGCAGTGAGAGGAGACTAGCGGGAACTGGCGGGGAGCTGTTTTTT,TRBJ2-2,TRBV2,TRBD2,.
CASSQRLTLSTDTQYF,TGCGCCAGCAGCCAACGATTAACCTTGAGCACAGATACGCAGTATTTT,TRBJ2-3,TRBV4-1,.,.
CASSGTRGLAKNIQYF,TGTGCCAGCAGTGGCACCAGGGGCTTAGCCAAAAACATTCAGTACTTC,TRBJ2-4,TRBV6-1,.,.
CASSTITGMNTEAFF,TGTGCCAGCAGCACGATTACAGGGATGAACACTGAAGCTTTCTTT,TRBJ1-1,TRBV21-1,.,.
CASSTWTASYNEQFF,TGTGCCAGTAGTACCTGGACGGCTAGCTACAATGAGCAGTTCTTC,TRBJ2-1,TRBV19,.,.
CASSLGGEQYF,TGTGCCAGCAGCTTAGGGGGGGAGCAGTACTTC,TRBJ2-7,TRBV13,.,.
CASSLAGLAMETQYF,TGTGCCAGCAGCCTGGCGGGCCTAGCGATGGAGACCCAGTACTTC,TRBJ2-5,TRBV7-3,.,.
CASSQGGNQPQHF,TGTGCCAGTAGTCAGGGTGGCAATCAGCCCCAGCATTTT,TRBJ1-5,TRBV19,.,once
CASRTAYF,TGTGCCAGCAGGACGGCATATTTT,TRBJ2-3,TRBV12-1,.,.
CASSWDRGLTGELFF,TGTGCCAGCAGCTGGGACAGGGGGCTGACCGGGGAGCTGTTTTTT,TRBJ2-2,TRBV27,TRBD1,.
CASTTQGSNYEQYF,TGTGCCAGCACAACACAGGGGTCGAACTACGAGCAGTACTTC,TRBJ2-7,TRBV11-2,TRBD1,.
CASSLGLQPQHF,TGTGCCAGCAGCTTAGGGTTACAGCCCCAGCATTTT,TRBJ1-5,TRBV7-9,.,.
CASSQHWGSGAFF,TGTGCCAGCAGCCAACATTGGGGGTCTGGAGCTTTCTTT,TRBJ1-1,TRBV14,.,.
CASSLVGGSTGELFF,TGTGCCAGCAGCCTCGTGGGTGGGTCCACCGGGGAGCTGTTTTTT,TRBJ2-2,TRBV7-6,.,.
CASSLTGDYFGYGYTF,TGTGCCAGCAGCCTTACAGGGGATTATTTTGGTTATGGCTACACCTTC,TRBJ1-2,TRBV7-9,TRBD1,.
CASSFFDSQETQYF,TGTGCCAGCAGTTTTTTTGACAGTCAAGAGACCCAGTACTTC,TRBJ2-5,TRBV28,.,.
CASSLFQGPTYEQYF,TGTGCCAGCAGCTTATTCCAGGGCCCGACCTACGAGCAGTACTTC,TRBJ2-7,TRBV7-9,.,.
CASSYSKEGSGELFF,TGTGCCAGCAGTTACTCGAAGGAAGGTTCCGGGGAGCTGTTTTTT,TRBJ2-2,TRBV6-6,.,.
CASSTTGFDEQFF,TGTGCCAGCAGCACGACAGGGTTTGATGAGCAGTTCTTC,TRBJ2-1,TRBV9,TRBD1,.
CASTKDTYEQYF,TGTGCCAGCACCAAAGACACCTATGAGCAGTACTTC,TRBJ2-7,TRBV11-3,.,.
CASSLEASREFYEQYF,TGTGCCAGCAGCTTAGAGGCTAGTCGTGAGTTCTACGAGCAGTACTTC,TRBJ2-7,TRBV7-8,.,.
CASSEVGQTLNYGYTF,TGTGCCAGCAGCGAAGTCGGGCAAACACTTAACTATGGCTACACCTTC,TRBJ1-2,TRBV7-8,.,.
CASSQVGQGSGTEAFF,TGCGCCAGCAGCCAAGTCGGACAGGGTTCGGGCACTGAAGCTTTCTTT,TRBJ1-1,TRBV4-1,TRBD1,.
CASSWGRVYEQYF,TGTGCCAGCAGCTGGGGTAGAGTCTACGAGCAGTACTTC,TRBJ2-7,TRBV11-2,.,.
CASSPSYEQYF,TGTGCCAGCAGCCCCTCCTACGAGCAGTACTTC,TRBJ2-7,TRBV5-4,.,.
CAWSVNERSGANVLTF,TGTGCCTGGAGTGTAAACGAACGTTCTGGGGCCAACGTCCTGACTTTC,TRBJ2-6,TRBV30,.,.
CASSQIGRTSVPYEQYF,TGTGCCAGCAGCCAAATTGGACGGACTAGCGTACCCTACGAGCAGTACTTC,TRBJ2-7,TRBV4-2,TRBD2,.
CASSSPLEGLAGDLLETQYF,TGTGCCAGCAGTTCACCCCTAGAGGGCCTAGCGGGAGATCTATTAGAGACCCAGTACTTC,TRBJ2-5,TRBV28,TRBD2,.
CASSFFASGIEQYF,TGTGCCAGCAGTTTTTTCGCTAGCGGGATCGAGCAGTACTTC,TRBJ2-7,TRBV28,TRBD2,.
CASSSPGQGWNEQFF,TGTGCCAGCAGCTCCCCAGGACAGGGCTGGAATGAGCAGTTCTTC,TRBJ2-1,TRBV5-5,TRBD1,.
CASSETTGLAGDSSYEQYF,TGTGCCAGCAGCGAAACGACTGGACTAGCGGGTGATAGCTCCTACGAGCAGTACTTC,TRBJ2-7,TRBV6-1,TRBD2,.
CASSFAGSSIDGYTF,TGTGCCAGCAGCTTCGCCGGGAGCAGCATCGATGGCTACACCTTC,TRBJ1-2,TRBV7-2,.,.